This TCR beta chain emerged from a study of cytomegalovirus exposure and HLA in healthy donors. Regarding the study as a whole: Immune exposure information available was restricted to CMV serostatus. Among TCR beta chains, those listed as cytomegalovirus-associated numbered around 160. Follow-up analysis later connected one missense variant in DCLRE1C with trimming of TCR beta V- and J-genes.

As regards this clone: Its antigen is currently unknown.

This PCR relied on a set of 60 Vbeta primers and 13 Jbeta primers. Original processing methods: Approximately 9.9 million shared chains were among the about 80 million unique TCR beta chains that a later analysis counted. Only in-frame clones appear in the TCRdb table, and some are missing; sequencing was by immunoSEQ multiplex PCR. V, J and clone size reflect that table, while D and trimming were determined from the DNA. The sample has 150,000 to 200,000 clones, 75% to 90% seen once; the top ten hold less than 7%. The sequenced material came from PBMCs. This receptor was identified in a man aged 40-55 years in good health and CMV-seropositive.

The CDR3 sequence: CASSQVSGTGGYEQFF. The CDR3 coding sequence is TGTGCCAGCAGCCAAGTTTCCGGGACAGGGGGCTATGAGCAGTTCTTC. V gene TRBV4-2 combines with J gene TRBJ2-1; 12 bases are shared with TRBD1. The CDR3 totals 16 residues. The V gene end was trimmed by 1 base and the J gene end by 8 bases; junction bases not matched to a gene: 6. Germline CDR1 and CDR2: LGHNA and YNFKEQ.